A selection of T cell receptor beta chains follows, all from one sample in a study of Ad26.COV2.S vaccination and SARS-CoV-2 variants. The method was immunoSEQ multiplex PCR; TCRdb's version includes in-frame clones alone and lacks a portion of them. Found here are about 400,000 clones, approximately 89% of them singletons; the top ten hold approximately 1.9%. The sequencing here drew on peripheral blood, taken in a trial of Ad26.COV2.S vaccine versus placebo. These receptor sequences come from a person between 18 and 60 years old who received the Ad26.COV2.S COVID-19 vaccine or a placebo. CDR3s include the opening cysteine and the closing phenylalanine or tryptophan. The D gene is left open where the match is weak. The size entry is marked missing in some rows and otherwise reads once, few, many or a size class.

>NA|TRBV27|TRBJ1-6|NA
TGTGCCAGCAGTATGGGACTTAATAATTCACCCCTCCACTTT
CASSMGLNNSPLHF
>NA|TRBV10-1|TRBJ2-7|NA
TGCGCCAGGGCGAACAGAACCTCTGGCGAGCAGTACTTC
CARANRTSGEQYF
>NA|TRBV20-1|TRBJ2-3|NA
TGCAGTGCTAGATTAAATACGCAGTATTTT
CSARLNTQYF
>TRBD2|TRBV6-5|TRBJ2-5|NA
TGTGCCAGCGACAAAGGAGCGGGGCAAGAGACCCAGTACTTC
CASDKGAGQETQYF
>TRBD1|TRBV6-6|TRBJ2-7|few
TGTGCCAGCAGTAAATCGGGACAGCACTACGAGCAGTACTTC
CASSKSGQHYEQYF
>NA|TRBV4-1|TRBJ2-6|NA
TGCGCCAGCAGCCGGGGGACTGGGGCCAACGTCCTGACTTTC
CASSRGTGANVLTF
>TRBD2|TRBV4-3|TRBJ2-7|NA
TGCGCCAGCAGCCAAGACTCGGGACTAGCGGGGTACGAGCAGTACTTC
CASSQDSGLAGYEQYF
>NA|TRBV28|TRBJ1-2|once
TGTGCCAGCAGCCTGGGGGCTAACTATGGCTACACCTTC
CASSLGANYGYTF
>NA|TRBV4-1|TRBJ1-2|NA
TGCGCCAGCAGCCAACCCGTGACAGTTAACTATGGCTACACCTTC
CASSQPVTVNYGYTF
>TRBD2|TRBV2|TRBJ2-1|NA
TGTGCCAGCAAGGGTAGCGGGATAGTCTCCTACAATGAGCAGTTCTTC
CASKGSGIVSYNEQFF
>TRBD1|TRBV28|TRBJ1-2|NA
TGTGCCAGCAGTGAACCGGGACAGGGGCAATATGGCTACACCTTC
CASSEPGQGQYGYTF
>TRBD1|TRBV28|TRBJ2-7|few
TGTGCCAGCACTAGGACAGGGGGCGGTGAGCAGTACTTC
CASTRTGGGEQYF
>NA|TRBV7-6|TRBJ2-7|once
TGTGCCAGCAGCTCCTGGAGGGCGGGATCCCTCTACGAGCAGTACTTC
CASSSWRAGSLYEQYF
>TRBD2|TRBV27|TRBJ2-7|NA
TGTGCCAGCTCAATTAAGGGACTAGCGGGGCCCTACGAGCAGTACTTC
CASSIKGLAGPYEQYF
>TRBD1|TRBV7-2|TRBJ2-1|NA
TGTGCCAGCAGCCCATTATCCGGGACAGCCTCCTACAATGAGCAGTTCTTC
CASSPLSGTASYNEQFF
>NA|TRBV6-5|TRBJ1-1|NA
TGTGCCAGCACCTCGCGGGGGCGGAACACTGAAGCTTTCTTT
CASTSRGRNTEAFF
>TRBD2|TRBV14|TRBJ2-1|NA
TGTGCCAGCAGCCACGGGACTAGCGGAAACAATGAGCAGTTCTTC
CASSHGTSGNNEQFF
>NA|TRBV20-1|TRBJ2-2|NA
TGCAGTGCAGAGAACACCGGGGAGCTGTTTTTT
CSAENTGELFF
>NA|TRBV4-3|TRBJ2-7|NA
TGCGCCAGCAGCCAGAAGACTATCTCCTACGAGCAGTACTTC
CASSQKTISYEQYF
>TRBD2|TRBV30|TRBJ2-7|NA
TGTGCCTGGATTCACCCGGGGGGGGCCAGCTCCTACGAGCAGTACTTC
CAWIHPGGASSYEQYF
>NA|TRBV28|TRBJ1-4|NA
TGTGCCAGCAGTTCCTCCCCTAGTGAAAAACTGTTTTTT
CASSSSPSEKLFF
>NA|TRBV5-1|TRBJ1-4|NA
TGCGCCAGCAGCCTCGCTGGGGGTAATGAAAAACTGTTTTTT
CASSLAGGNEKLFF
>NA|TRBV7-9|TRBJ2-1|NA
TGTGCCAGCAGCGCTGACTTGTTATACAATGAGCAGTTCTTC
CASSADLLYNEQFF
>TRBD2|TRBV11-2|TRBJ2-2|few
TGTGCCAGCAGCAATGGACTAGCGGGAAACACCGGGGAGCTGTTTTTT
CASSNGLAGNTGELFF
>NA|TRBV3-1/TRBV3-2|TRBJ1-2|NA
TGTGCCAGCAGCCGGTTAAGGGGGGAGATTAACTATGGCTACACCTTC
CASSRLRGEINYGYTF
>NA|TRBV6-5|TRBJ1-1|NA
TGTGCCAGCAGCAACCGGGGATTAAAGAACACTGAAGCTTTCTTT
CASSNRGLKNTEAFF
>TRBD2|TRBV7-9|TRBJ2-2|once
TGTGCCAGCAGTCTAGCGGAGAACACCGGGGAGCTGTTTTTT
CASSLAENTGELFF
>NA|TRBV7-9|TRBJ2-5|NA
TGTGCCAGCAGCCGGGACCCCGAAAAGACCCAGTACTTC
CASSRDPEKTQYF
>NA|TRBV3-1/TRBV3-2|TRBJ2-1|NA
TGTGCCAGCAGCCAAGCCAGGGGCCTCCTCGGGAATGAGCAGTTCTTC
CASSQARGLLGNEQFF
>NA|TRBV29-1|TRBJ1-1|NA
TGCAGCGTTGTAAAGACCCGGAACACTGAAGCTTTCTTT
CSVVKTRNTEAFF
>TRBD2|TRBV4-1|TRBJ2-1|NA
TGCGCCAGCAGCCAGGTCGACATGGGACTAGCGGGATACAATGAGCAGTTCTTC
CASSQVDMGLAGYNEQFF
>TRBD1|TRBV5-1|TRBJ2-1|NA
TGCGCCAGCAGCACGGGACAGGGGGTGGGCAATGAGCAGTTCTTC
CASSTGQGVGNEQFF
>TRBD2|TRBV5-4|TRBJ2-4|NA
TGTGCCAGCAGCATCGTAGCGGGAGGGGGCAAAAACATTCAGTACTTC
CASSIVAGGGKNIQYF
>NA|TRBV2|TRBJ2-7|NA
TGTGCCAGCAACCGGGTATCTAATCTCGAGCAGTACTTC
CASNRVSNLEQYF
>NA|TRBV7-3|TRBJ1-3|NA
TGTGCCAGCAGCTTAATAGGGAACTCTGGAAACACCATATATTTT
CASSLIGNSGNTIYF